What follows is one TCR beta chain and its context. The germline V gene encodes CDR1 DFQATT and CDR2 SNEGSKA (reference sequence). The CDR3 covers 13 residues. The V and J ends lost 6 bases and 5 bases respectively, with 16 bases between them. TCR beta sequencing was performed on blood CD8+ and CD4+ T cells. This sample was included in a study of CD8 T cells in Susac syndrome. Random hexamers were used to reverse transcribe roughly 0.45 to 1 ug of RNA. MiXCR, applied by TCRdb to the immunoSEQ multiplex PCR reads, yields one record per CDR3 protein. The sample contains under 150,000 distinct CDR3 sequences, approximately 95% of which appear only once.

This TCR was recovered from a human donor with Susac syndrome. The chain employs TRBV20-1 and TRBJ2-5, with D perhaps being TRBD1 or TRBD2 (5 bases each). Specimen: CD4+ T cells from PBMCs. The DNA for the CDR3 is TGCAGTGCAGGGGACCAGATCGGGGAGACCCAGTACTTC. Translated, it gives CSAGDQIGETQYF.